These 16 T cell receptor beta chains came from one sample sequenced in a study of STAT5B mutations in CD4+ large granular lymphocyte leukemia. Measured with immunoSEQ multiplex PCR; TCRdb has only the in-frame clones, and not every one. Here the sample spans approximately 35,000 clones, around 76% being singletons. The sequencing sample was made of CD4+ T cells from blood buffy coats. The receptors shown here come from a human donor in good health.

The CDR3 DNA reads TGTGCCAGCAGTGAAACTAGGGCTAGCGGCTCCTACGAGCAGTACTTC. Its protein is CASSETRASGSYEQYF. The chain employs TRBV25-1 and TRBJ2-7, with TRBD2 identical over 7 bases. This CDR3 comprises 16 residues. Losses at the gene ends were 2 bases for V and 0 bases for J; bases not matched to a gene: 7. The germline gives CDR1 MGHDK, CDR2 SYGVNS.

The CDR3, as DNA: TGTGCCAGCAGCTTACCAACTAGCGGGAGCACAGATACGCAGTATTTT. Its translation is CASSLPTSGSTDTQYF. The chain carries TRBV7-6 and TRBJ2-3, with TRBD2 matching 9 bases. Germline assignment: CDR1 SGHVS and CDR2 FNYEAQ. The trim removed 2 bases at V and 0 bases at J, leaving 3 bases unmatched. The CDR3 runs 16 residues.

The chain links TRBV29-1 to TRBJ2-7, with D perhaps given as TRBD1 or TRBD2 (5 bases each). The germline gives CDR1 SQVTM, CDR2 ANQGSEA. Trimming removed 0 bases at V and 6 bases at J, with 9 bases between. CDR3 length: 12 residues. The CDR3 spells CSVEDRGTEQYF. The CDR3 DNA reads TGCAGCGTTGAAGATAGAGGGACCGAGCAGTACTTC.

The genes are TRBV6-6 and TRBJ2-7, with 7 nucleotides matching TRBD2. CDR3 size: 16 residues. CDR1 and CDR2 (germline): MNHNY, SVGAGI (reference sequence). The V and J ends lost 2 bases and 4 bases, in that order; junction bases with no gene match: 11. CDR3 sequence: CASSYGQRGSKYEQYF. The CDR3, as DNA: TGTGCCAGCAGTTACGGGCAGCGGGGTTCGAAATACGAGCAGTACTTC.

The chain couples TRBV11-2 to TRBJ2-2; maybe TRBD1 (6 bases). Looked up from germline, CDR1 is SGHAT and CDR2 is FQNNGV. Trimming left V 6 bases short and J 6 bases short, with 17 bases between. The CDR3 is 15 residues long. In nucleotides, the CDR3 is TGTGCCAGCAGTCCAATGGCACAGGGCCCCGGGGAGCTGTTTTTT. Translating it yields CASSPMAQGPGELFF.

The CDR3 sequence: CATHPGTTYTSEAFF. CDR3 nucleotides: TGTGCCACCCATCCCGGGACAACCTACACCTCTGAAGCTTTCTTT. The chain joins TRBV19 to TRBJ1-1, with D maybe TRBD1 (6 bases). The CDR3 length is 15 residues. Germline assignment: CDR1 LNHDA and CDR2 SQIVND (reference sequence). Trimming removed 10 bases at V and 6 bases at J, with 24 bases between.

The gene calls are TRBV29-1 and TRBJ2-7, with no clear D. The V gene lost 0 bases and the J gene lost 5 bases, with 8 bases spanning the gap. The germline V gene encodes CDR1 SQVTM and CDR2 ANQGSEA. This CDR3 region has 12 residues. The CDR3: CSVEDLGDEQYF. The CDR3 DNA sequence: TGCAGCGTTGAAGATCTTGGGGACGAGCAGTACTTC.

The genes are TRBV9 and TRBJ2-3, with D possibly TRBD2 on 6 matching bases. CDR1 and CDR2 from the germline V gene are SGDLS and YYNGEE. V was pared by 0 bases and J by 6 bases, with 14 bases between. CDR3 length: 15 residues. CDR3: CASSVAGAAPDTQYF. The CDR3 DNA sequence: TGTGCCAGCAGCGTAGCGGGAGCGGCCCCCGATACGCAGTATTTT.

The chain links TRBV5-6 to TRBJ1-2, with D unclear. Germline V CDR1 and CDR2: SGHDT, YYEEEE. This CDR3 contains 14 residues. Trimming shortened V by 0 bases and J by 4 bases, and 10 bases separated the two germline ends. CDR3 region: CASSLVTALYGYTF. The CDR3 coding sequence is TGTGCCAGCAGCTTGGTCACGGCCCTCTATGGCTACACCTTC.

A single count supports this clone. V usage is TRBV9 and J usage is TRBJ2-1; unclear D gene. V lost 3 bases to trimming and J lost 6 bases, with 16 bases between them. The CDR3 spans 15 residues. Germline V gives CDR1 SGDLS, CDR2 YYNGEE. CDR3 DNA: TGTGCCAGCAGCGCGGATCCCCGCGGTGGCAATGAGCAGTTCTTC. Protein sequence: CASSADPRGGNEQFF.

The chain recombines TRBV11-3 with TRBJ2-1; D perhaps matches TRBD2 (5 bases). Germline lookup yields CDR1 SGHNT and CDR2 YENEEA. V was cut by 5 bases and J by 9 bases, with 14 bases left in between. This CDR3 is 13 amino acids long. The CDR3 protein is CASSAGLAGEQFF. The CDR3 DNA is TGTGCCAGCAGCGCAGGACTGGCTGGTGAGCAGTTCTTC.

CDR3 coding DNA: TGTGCCAGCAGCTTGGGCAGGGGGCGTTTGGGCAATCAGCCCCAGCATTTT. This codes for CASSLGRGRLGNQPQHF. This sequence joins TRBV5-4 and TRBJ1-5; 8 bases line up with TRBD1. The CDR3 has 17 residues. From germline, CDR1 is SGHNT and CDR2 YYREEE (reference sequence). The V segment lost 0 bases and the J segment 2 bases; nucleotides outside the gene matches: 7.

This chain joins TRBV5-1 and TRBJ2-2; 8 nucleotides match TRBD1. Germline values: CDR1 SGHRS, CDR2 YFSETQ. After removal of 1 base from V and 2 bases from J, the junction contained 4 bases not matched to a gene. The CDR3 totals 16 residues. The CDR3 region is CASSLRQGRNTGELFF. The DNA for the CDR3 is TGCGCCAGCAGCTTGCGACAGGGGCGTAACACCGGGGAGCTGTTTTTT.

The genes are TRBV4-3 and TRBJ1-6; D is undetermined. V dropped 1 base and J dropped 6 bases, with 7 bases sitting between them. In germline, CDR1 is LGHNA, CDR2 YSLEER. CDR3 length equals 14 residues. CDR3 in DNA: TGCGCCAGCAGCCAAGGGATCCCTAATTCACCCCTCCACTTT. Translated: CASSQGIPNSPLHF.

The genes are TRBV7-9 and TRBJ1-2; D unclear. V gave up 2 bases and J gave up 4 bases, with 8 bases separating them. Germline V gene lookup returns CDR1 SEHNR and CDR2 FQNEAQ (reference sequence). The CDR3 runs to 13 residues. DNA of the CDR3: TGTGCCAGCAGCTTACCTGGACGCTATGGCTACACCTTC. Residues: CASSLPGRYGYTF.

CDR3 sequence (DNA): TGTGCCAGCAGTTTAGCGAGACAGGGGGGGCACACTGAAGCTTTCTTT. This translates into CASSLARQGGHTEAFF. V is TRBV27 and J is TRBJ1-1; TRBD1 agrees at 9 bases. This CDR3 spans 16 amino acids. In germline, CDR1 is MNHEY, CDR2 SMNVEV (reference sequence). Germline trimming cut 2 bases from V and 3 bases from J; bases unmatched to any gene: 7.